This passage covers 10 T cell receptor beta chains from one sample sequenced in a study of T cells in Graves' hyperthyroidism and ophthalmopathy (dated by TCRdb to the late 2010s). The library was obtained by multiplex PCR. The run used an Illumina HiSeq 2000. The TCR beta CDR3 regions were amplified from RNA transcripts. The first round of RT-PCR for the TCR CDR3 was performed with the HTBI primer set and the Qiagen OneStep RT-PCR kit. TCRdb trimmed the raw reads at Q25, called clones with MiXCR and kept productive beta chains. Merged by CDR3 protein, the rows form single entries marked with the most common genes and DNA. The sample has under 750,000 distinct CDR3 sequences on record, roughly a sixth of them singletons. The top ten hold approximately 15% of the sample. Sequenced material: blood. The receptors stem from a woman in her 50s with Graves' hyperthyroidism that later progressed to Graves' ophthalmopathy.

This clonotype was seen many times. This chain links TRBV11-2 with TRBJ1-1; D not resolved. V was pared by 1 base and J by 0 bases, with 12 bases between. The CDR3 totals 16 residues. Germline V gene data show CDR1 as SGHAT and CDR2 as FQNNGV. This CDR3 is CASSLGRGFLNTEAFF. In nucleotides, the CDR3 is TGTGCCAGCAGCTTAGGCCGTGGGTTCCTGAACACTGAAGCTTTCTTT.

This clonotype has ten or more counts. V is TRBV7-2 and J is TRBJ2-5; D is unclear. The CDR3 has 13 residues. V was shortened by 1 base and J by 4 bases, with 7 bases between the two germline ends. Germline V gives CDR1 SGHTA, CDR2 FQGNSA. CDR3 sequence: CASSLGWPETQYF. The CDR3 DNA is TGTGCCAGCAGCTTAGGGTGGCCAGAGACCCAGTACTTC.

J is TRBJ1-5 and V is TRBV10-3; D ambiguous. Germline loops: CDR1 ENHRY, CDR2 SYGVKD. This CDR3 has 13 amino acids. Trimming cost V 8 bases and J 5 bases, with 13 bases left between them. This chain's CDR3 is CAIGVRVDQPQHF. The CDR3 DNA reads as TGTGCCATCGGAGTTAGGGTGGATCAGCCCCAGCATTTT.

This clonotype appeared a few times. The chain uses TRBV27 and TRBJ1-4; D possibly corresponds to TRBD1 (5 bases). The CDR3 consists of 18 residues. CDR1 and CDR2 from the germline V gene are MNHEY and SMNVEV (reference sequence). V was clipped by 0 bases and J by 0 bases, with 14 bases between them. This CDR3 reads CASSLSRRGGSTNEKLFF. The CDR3 DNA is TGTGCCAGCAGTTTATCGAGGCGGGGGGGTTCAACTAATGAAAAACTGTTTTTT.

The chain employs TRBV3-1 and TRBJ1-2; 7 bases agree with TRBD1. With 0 bases clipped from V and 3 bases from J, the junction kept 4 bases outside the gene matches. Per germline, CDR1 LGHDT and CDR2 YNNKEL (reference sequence). The length of the CDR3 is 15 residues. The chain's CDR3 is CASSQDRTGYYGYTF. The CDR3 DNA follows: TGTGCCAGCAGCCAAGATAGGACAGGATACTATGGCTACACCTTC.

For this clonotype: Possible read error: a much larger clone is one base away. The chain links TRBV30 to TRBJ1-5; D gene uncertain. The CDR3 has 13 amino acids. Trimming removed 1 base at V and 5 bases at J, with 9 bases between. Germline CDR1 GTSNPN, CDR2 SVGIG (reference sequence). CDR3 in DNA: TGTGCCTGGAGTGGACGGTTCGATCAGCCCCAGCATTTT. This gives the protein CAWSGRFDQPQHF.

The genes are TRBV5-1 and TRBJ2-3; D may correspond to TRBD1 or TRBD2 (5 bases each). The CDR3 has 14 residues. Germline V gene sequence: CDR1 SGHRS, CDR2 YFSETQ. The germline V and J ends were trimmed by 3 bases and 4 bases, with 12 bases remaining between them. The CDR3 loop is CASSWDHGADTQYF. CDR3 nucleotide sequence: TGCGCCAGCAGCTGGGACCACGGGGCAGATACGCAGTATTTT.

This clonotype was counted many times. V usage is TRBV6-1 and J usage is TRBJ1-1, with a possible D match to TRBD1 (5 bases). There are 15 residues in the CDR3. The V gene's germline CDR1 is MNHNS and CDR2 SASEGT. Trimming shortened V by 6 bases and J by 0 bases, and 14 bases separated the two germline ends. The CDR3 sequence: CASRPTGHLNTEAFF. CDR3 DNA sequence: TGTGCCAGCAGACCCACGGGGCACCTGAACACTGAAGCTTTCTTT.

This sequence joins TRBV6-2 or TRBV6-3 and TRBJ2-5; D is possibly TRBD1 (6 bases). V lost 6 bases and J lost 5, with 13 bases in between. This CDR3 comprises 13 residues. CDR1 is MNHEY and CDR2 is SVGEGT in the germline V gene. The CDR3 loop is CASRSDRRETQYF. The CDR3, as DNA: TGTGCCAGCAGATCAGACAGGAGGGAGACCCAGTACTTC.

This clonotype was recorded at least ten times. V and J are TRBV20-1 and TRBJ2-7; TRBD2 might be the D (5 bases). The V gene's germline CDR1 is DFQATT and CDR2 SNEGSKA (reference sequence). V lost 2 bases to trimming and J lost 1 base, with 6 bases between them. This CDR3 is built from 12 residues. CDR3 coding DNA: TGCAGTGCTAGACCGGGGTCCTACGAGCAGTACTTC. Its protein product is CSARPGSYEQYF.